This is a list of T cell receptor beta chains from one sample in a study of regulatory T cells in long-lasting Graves disease. TCRdb called the multiplex PCR reads again in MiXCR, with one record for every CDR3 protein. Seen here are about 620,000 distinct CDR3 sequences, 16% observed once, and the top ten hold 15% to 20%. The same data also went into a second study, on T cells in Graves' hyperthyroidism and ophthalmopathy.

This sample comprised peripheral blood mononuclear cells (PBMCs), obtained at new diagnosis, from a patient treated with antithyroid drugs. Receptors originate from a young woman with Graves disease. Both conserved end residues are part of each CDR3. The D gene is left open where the match is weak. Clone size is given for some rows only: seen once, a few or many times, or a class if the clone is expanded.

D: TRBD1; V: TRBV27; J: TRBJ2-7; size: NA; CDR3: CASRGDRVNREQYF; DNA: TGTGCCAGCAGGGGGGACAGGGTAAACCGCGAGCAGTACTTC
D: NA; V: TRBV7-3; J: TRBJ1-2; size: NA; CDR3: CACSSSSYGYTF; DNA: TGTGCCTGCAGCTCGTCTAGTTATGGCTACACCTTC
D: NA; V: TRBV6-2/TRBV6-3; J: TRBJ2-7; size: few; CDR3: CASSNTVYEQYF; DNA: TGTGCCAGCAGTAACACGGTCTACGAGCAGTACTTC
D: NA; V: TRBV27; J: TRBJ2-7; size: many; CDR3: CASSQRRGSNHLAHEQYF; DNA: TGTGCCAGCAGTCAACGGAGGGGTAGCAACCACCTCGCCCACGAGCAGTACTTC
D: NA; V: TRBV27; J: TRBJ2-7; size: few; CDR3: CASSLSVGGPYEQYF; DNA: TGTGCCAGCAGCCTCTCGGTTGGAGGCCCCTACGAGCAGTACTTC
D: TRBD2; V: TRBV20-1; J: TRBJ2-7; size: many; CDR3: CSADSLAGSSYEQYF; DNA: TGCAGTGCAGACTCACTAGCGGGGAGCTCCTACGAGCAGTACTTC
D: TRBD2; V: TRBV2; J: TRBJ2-1; size: many; CDR3: CASSQGTSGSHRRFF; DNA: TGTGCCAGCAGTCAAGGGACTAGCGGGAGCCACCGACGGTTCTTC
D: NA; V: TRBV9; J: TRBJ2-2; size: NA; CDR3: CASSPLSPGELFF; DNA: TGTGCCAGCAGCCCCCTCAGTCCCGGGGAGCTGTTTTTT
D: NA; V: TRBV29-1; J: TRBJ2-2; size: many; CDR3: CSVVWRRELFF; DNA: TGCAGCGTTGTTTGGCGCCGGGAGCTGTTTTTT
D: TRBD1; V: TRBV27; J: TRBJ2-5; size: many; CDR3: CASSRDRWQTQYF; DNA: TGTGCCAGCAGCAGGGACAGATGGCAGACCCAGTACTTC
D: TRBD2; V: TRBV9; J: TRBJ2-3; size: few; CDR3: CASSVIAGGSTDTQYF; DNA: TGTGCCAGCAGCGTTATCGCGGGAGGGAGCACAGATACGCAGTATTTT
D: NA; V: TRBV20-1; J: TRBJ1-3; size: many; CDR3: CSATGRVDTIYF; DNA: TGCAGTGCTACGGGACGAGTAGACACCATATATTTT
D: NA; V: TRBV28; J: TRBJ1-3; size: NA; CDR3: CASRAGIAGNTIYF; DNA: TGTGCCAGCCGGGCAGGGATTGCTGGAAACACCATATATTTT
D: TRBD2; V: TRBV6-1; J: TRBJ2-2; size: few; CDR3: CASPSGTSNTGELFF; DNA: TGTGCCAGCCCTAGCGGGACTTCGAACACCGGGGAGCTGTTTTTT
D: TRBD1; V: TRBV19; J: TRBJ1-1; size: many; CDR3: CASKGTVMNTEAFF; DNA: TGTGCCAGTAAAGGGACAGTCATGAACACTGAAGCTTTCTTT
D: TRBD2; V: TRBV3-1; J: TRBJ2-7; size: NA; CDR3: CASSQGSAGARYEQYF; DNA: TGTGCCAGCAGCCAAGGATCGGCGGGAGCCCGCTACGAGCAGTACTTC
D: NA; V: TRBV5-6; J: TRBJ1-6; size: NA; CDR3: CASSLIGQLLSPLHF; DNA: TGTGCCAGCAGCTTGATAGGACAGCTCCTTTCACCCCTCCACTTT
D: TRBD2; V: TRBV20-1; J: TRBJ2-7; size: few; CDR3: CSASPRTSGSVGYEQYF; DNA: TGCAGTGCTAGCCCGCGGACTAGCGGGAGCGTCGGCTACGAGCAGTACTTC
D: NA; V: TRBV20-1; J: TRBJ2-3; size: many; CDR3: CSADTAVSTDTQYF; DNA: TGCAGTGCCGATACAGCGGTTAGCACAGATACGCAGTATTTT
D: TRBD2; V: TRBV5-1; J: TRBJ2-3; size: few; CDR3: CASSPGLAALSGADTQYF; DNA: TGCGCCAGCAGCCCCGGACTAGCGGCCCTCAGTGGGGCAGATACGCAGTATTTT
D: NA; V: TRBV11-2; J: TRBJ2-5; size: many; CDR3: CASSSEGRGGETQYF; DNA: TGTGCCAGCAGCTCAGAGGGCAGGGGCGGAGAGACCCAGTACTTC
D: NA; V: TRBV18; J: TRBJ1-3; size: NA; CDR3: CASSPTPGPGNTIYF; DNA: TGTGCCAGCTCCCCTACTCCGGGTCCTGGAAACACCATATATTTT
D: NA; V: TRBV5-1; J: TRBJ2-7; size: many; CDR3: CASSPNTFDGYEQYF; DNA: TGCGCCAGCAGCCCCAATACCTTTGACGGTTACGAGCAGTACTTC
D: TRBD1; V: TRBV2; J: TRBJ1-2; size: few; CDR3: CASRKEGIRQGGYTF; DNA: TGTGCCAGCAGGAAAGAGGGAATCCGACAGGGTGGCTACACCTTC
D: NA; V: TRBV28; J: TRBJ2-5; size: many; CDR3: CASSSRTPAVDQYF; DNA: TGTGCCAGCAGTTCCAGGACCCCAGCGGTGGACCAGTACTTC
D: TRBD2; V: TRBV20-1; J: TRBJ2-3; size: NA; CDR3: CSANPASGSGADTQYF; DNA: TGCAGTGCTAACCCGGCTAGCGGGAGTGGCGCAGATACGCAGTATTTT
D: NA; V: TRBV20-1; J: TRBJ1-4; size: few; CDR3: CSARDRNLDEKLFF; DNA: TGCAGTGCTAGAGATCGGAACTTAGATGAAAAACTGTTTTTT
D: NA; V: TRBV10-3; J: TRBJ2-4; size: NA; CDR3: CATATLQGPKGPKNIQYF; DNA: TGTGCCACAGCCACACTTCAGGGCCCTAAAGGCCCCAAAAACATTCAGTACTTC
D: NA; V: TRBV6-2/TRBV6-3; J: TRBJ2-2; size: few; CDR3: CASLRRGRNTGELFF; DNA: TGTGCCAGCCTGAGGAGGGGGAGGAACACCGGGGAGCTGTTTTTT
D: NA; V: TRBV7-9; J: TRBJ2-5; size: NA; CDR3: CASSLVGTAASRAQYF; DNA: TGTGCCAGCAGCTTAGTCGGGACTGCCGCGTCGAGGGCCCAGTACTTC
D: TRBD1; V: TRBV24-1; J: TRBJ1-5; size: many; CDR3: CATRGQGNQPQHF; DNA: TGTGCCACCAGGGGACAGGGGAATCAGCCCCAGCATTTT
D: TRBD2; V: TRBV11-2; J: TRBJ2-1; size: few; CDR3: CASRPSIREGRVLNNEQFF; DNA: TGTGCCAGCCGTCCCAGTATTCGGGAGGGCCGGGTTTTAAACAATGAGCAGTTCTTC
D: NA; V: TRBV12-3/TRBV12-4; J: TRBJ2-5; size: many; CDR3: CASMFGETQYF; DNA: TGTGCCAGCATGTTTGGAGAGACCCAGTACTTC
D: NA; V: TRBV24-1; J: TRBJ2-5; size: many; CDR3: CATSGVQETQYF; DNA: TGTGCCACCTCAGGCGTCCAAGAGACCCAGTACTTC
D: NA; V: TRBV7-9; J: TRBJ1-5; size: NA; CDR3: CASSFSRTDSNQPQHF; DNA: TGTGCCAGCAGCTTCAGCCGAACAGATAGCAATCAGCCCCAGCATTTT
D: TRBD1; V: TRBV7-6; J: TRBJ1-5; size: NA; CDR3: CASSQGQGWGSQPQHF; DNA: TGTGCCAGCAGCCAGGGACAGGGTTGGGGGAGTCAGCCCCAGCATTTT
D: NA; V: TRBV18; J: TRBJ1-2; size: many; CDR3: CASSPAGQGHGYTF; DNA: TGTGCCAGCTCACCAGCTGGCCAGGGACATGGCTACACCTTC
D: TRBD2; V: TRBV7-8; J: TRBJ2-7; size: NA; CDR3: CASSLAALAGDSYEQYF; DNA: TGTGCCAGCAGCTTAGCCGCACTAGCGGGAGATTCCTACGAGCAGTACTTC
D: NA; V: TRBV27; J: TRBJ2-1; size: many; CDR3: CASRDRAPGREQFF; DNA: TGTGCCAGCAGGGACCGGGCCCCAGGTCGGGAGCAGTTCTTC
D: TRBD1; V: TRBV19; J: TRBJ1-1; size: few; CDR3: CASSIDGSGGNTEAFF; DNA: TGTGCCAGTAGTATAGATGGATCAGGGGGGAACACTGAAGCTTTCTTT
D: NA; V: TRBV24-1; J: TRBJ1-1; size: many; CDR3: CATSVGGSNTEAFF; DNA: TGTGCCACCAGTGTAGGGGGTTCGAACACTGAAGCTTTCTTT
D: TRBD1; V: TRBV5-8; J: TRBJ1-4; size: many; CDR3: CASSSGQTETNEKLFF; DNA: TGTGCCAGCAGCTCGGGACAGACCGAGACGAATGAAAAACTGTTTTTT
D: NA; V: TRBV2; J: TRBJ2-1; size: many; CDR3: CASSAITNEQFF; DNA: TGTGCCAGCAGTGCCATCACGAATGAGCAGTTCTTC
D: NA; V: TRBV6-5; J: TRBJ1-5; size: many; CDR3: CASSYDRTERQPQHF; DNA: TGTGCCAGCAGTTACGACCGGACCGAGCGACAGCCCCAGCATTTT
D: NA; V: TRBV12-3/TRBV12-4; J: TRBJ2-7; size: many; CDR3: CASRGANPGQLRSYEQYF; DNA: TGTGCCAGCCGGGGGGCGAACCCCGGACAACTACGTTCCTACGAGCAGTACTTC
D: TRBD2; V: TRBV3-1; J: TRBJ2-5; size: few; CDR3: CASSQGEGRATQYF; DNA: TGTGCCAGCAGCCAAGGGGAGGGAAGGGCGACCCAGTACTTC
D: NA; V: TRBV6-1; J: TRBJ2-7; size: many; CDR3: CASSRQTGEQYF; DNA: TGTGCCAGCAGTAGACAGACGGGGGAGCAGTACTTC
D: TRBD2; V: TRBV18; J: TRBJ2-5; size: NA; CDR3: CASSPSGLAGVTETQYF; DNA: TGTGCCAGCTCACCAAGTGGACTAGCGGGAGTAACAGAGACCCAGTACTTC
D: NA; V: TRBV19; J: TRBJ2-7; size: NA; CDR3: CASTTPDRRHPYEQYF; DNA: TGTGCCAGTACCACCCCAGACAGACGGCACCCCTACGAGCAGTACTTC
D: NA; V: TRBV2; J: TRBJ2-1; size: many; CDR3: CASSRRVVSNEQFF; DNA: TGTGCCAGCAGTCGGAGGGTGGTCAGCAATGAGCAGTTCTTC
D: NA; V: TRBV30; J: TRBJ1-1; size: few; CDR3: CAWTPLQTGNTEAFF; DNA: TGTGCCTGGACCCCACTCCAGACAGGGAACACTGAAGCTTTCTTT